Here is one T cell receptor (beta chain) with its context. In this sample, this clonotype turned up many times. There is no known antigen for this receptor. No base qualities exist here, and no much larger clone lies one base off it. For sequencing, an Illumina HiSeq 1500 was employed. TCRdb's own reprocessing of the public reads used fastp at Q25 and MiXCR and kept productive beta chains. Every CDR3 protein is listed once, alongside the most common genes and DNA of its rows. The sample includes about 260,000 distinct CDR3 sequences, with 8% to 9.5% observed a single time. The ten largest clones represent approximately 16% of the sample. The data belong to a study of T cell repertoires in cytomegalovirus infection (dated by TCRdb to between 2018 and 2021). Notes on the research overall: Donor HLA type was relevant to the analysis, as public TCR beta signatures indicated carriage of CMV infection together with the matching HLA type.

Results the study describes overall, beyond this receptor: The ex vivo response was dominated by HLA-C-restricted CMV-specific TCR beta clonotypes, and the single most frequent clonotype in two of eight donors was supplied by these HLA-C-restricted clonotypes. In both this cohort and an independent cohort of several hundred donors, the cumulative frequency of public TCR beta family members distinguished carriers of CMV infection plus the relevant HLA type.

Including the terminal cysteine and phenylalanine, the CDR3 comprises 16 residues. CDR3 DNA only is kept here, 48 bases in frame from base 1. CDR1 and CDR2 are drawn from the germline V gene: MNHEY, SVGAGI. Deletion took 0 bases off V and 4 bases off J, with a span of 15 bases between the germline ends. The sequenced sample was PBMCs. The chain couples TRBV6-5 to TRBJ1-1; the D gene lacks a confident call. This sequence originates from a human donor in good health (CMV status not recorded). Some clones in this sample may be carry-over from other donors' samples. The CDR3 has the sequence CASSYSQETLSTEAFF. The nucleotide sequence reads TGTGCCAGCAGTTACTCGCAAGAGACCCTTAGCACTGAAGCTTTCTTT.